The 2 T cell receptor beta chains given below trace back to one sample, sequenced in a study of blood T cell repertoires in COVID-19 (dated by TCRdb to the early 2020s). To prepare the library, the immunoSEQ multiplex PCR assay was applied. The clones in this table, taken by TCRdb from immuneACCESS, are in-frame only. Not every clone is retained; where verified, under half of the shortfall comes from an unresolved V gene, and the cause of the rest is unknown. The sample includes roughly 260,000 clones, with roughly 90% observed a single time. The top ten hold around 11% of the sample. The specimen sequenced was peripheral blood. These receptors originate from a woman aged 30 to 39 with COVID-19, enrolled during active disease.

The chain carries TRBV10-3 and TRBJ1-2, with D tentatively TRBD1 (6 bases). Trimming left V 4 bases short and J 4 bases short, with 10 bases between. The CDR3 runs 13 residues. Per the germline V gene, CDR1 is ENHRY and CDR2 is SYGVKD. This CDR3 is CAISAGTIYGYTF. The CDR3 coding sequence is TGTGCCATCAGTGCCGGGACAATCTATGGCTACACCTTC.

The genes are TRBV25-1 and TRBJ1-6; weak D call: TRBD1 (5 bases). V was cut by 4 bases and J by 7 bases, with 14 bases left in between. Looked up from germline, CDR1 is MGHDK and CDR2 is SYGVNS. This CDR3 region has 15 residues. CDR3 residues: CASSGTKGYNSPLHF. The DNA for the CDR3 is TGTGCCAGCAGTGGGACAAAGGGTTACAATTCACCCCTCCACTTT.